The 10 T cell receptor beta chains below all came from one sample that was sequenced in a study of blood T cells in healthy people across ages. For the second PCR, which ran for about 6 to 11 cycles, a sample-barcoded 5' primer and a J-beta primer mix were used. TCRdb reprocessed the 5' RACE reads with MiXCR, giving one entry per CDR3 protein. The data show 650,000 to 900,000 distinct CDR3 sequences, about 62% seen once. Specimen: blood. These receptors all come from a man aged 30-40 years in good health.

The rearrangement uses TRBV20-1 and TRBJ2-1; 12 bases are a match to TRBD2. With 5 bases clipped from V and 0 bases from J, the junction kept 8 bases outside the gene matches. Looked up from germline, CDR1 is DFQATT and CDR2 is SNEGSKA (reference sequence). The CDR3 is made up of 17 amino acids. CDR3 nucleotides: TGCAGTGCTCGACTAGCGGGGGAGCCTACCTCCTACAATGAGCAGTTCTTC. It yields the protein CSARLAGEPTSYNEQFF.

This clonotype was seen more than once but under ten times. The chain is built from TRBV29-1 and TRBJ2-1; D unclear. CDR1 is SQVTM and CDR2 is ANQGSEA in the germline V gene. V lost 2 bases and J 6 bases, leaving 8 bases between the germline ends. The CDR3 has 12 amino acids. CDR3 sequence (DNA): TGCAGCGTTGAAACCGGGCTCAATGAGCAGTTCTTC. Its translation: CSVETGLNEQFF.

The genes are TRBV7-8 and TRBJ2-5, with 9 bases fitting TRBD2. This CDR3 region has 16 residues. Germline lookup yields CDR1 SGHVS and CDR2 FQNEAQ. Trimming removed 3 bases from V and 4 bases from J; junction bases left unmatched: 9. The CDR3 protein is CASSFGLAGKGETQYF. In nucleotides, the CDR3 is TGTGCCAGCAGCTTTGGCCTAGCGGGGAAGGGAGAGACCCAGTACTTC.

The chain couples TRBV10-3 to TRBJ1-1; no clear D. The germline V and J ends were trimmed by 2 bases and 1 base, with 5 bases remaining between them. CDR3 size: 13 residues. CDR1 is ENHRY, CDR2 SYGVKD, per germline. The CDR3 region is CAISEGRNTEAFF. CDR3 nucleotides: TGTGCCATCAGTGAGGGGAGGAACACTGAAGCTTTCTTT.

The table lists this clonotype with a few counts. The CDR3 nucleotides are TGTGCCAGCAGCTTTTCCCCAGGGGGATCGGAAAATGAGCAGTTCTTC. This sequence encodes CASSFSPGGSENEQFF. The chain carries TRBV7-9 and TRBJ2-1; 7 nucleotides align to TRBD1. J gave up 7 bases and V 3 bases, and 12 bases lay outside the gene matches. The germline gives CDR1 SEHNR, CDR2 FQNEAQ (reference sequence). This CDR3 region has 16 residues. The entire variable domain, with the rest obtained from reference TRBV7-9 and TRBJ2-1, is as follows: DTGVSQNPRHKITKRGQNVTFRCDPISEHNRLYWYRQTLGQGPEFLTYFQNEAQLEKSRLLSDRFSAERPKGSFSTLEIQRTEQGDSAMYLCASSFSPGGSENEQFFGPGTRLTVL.

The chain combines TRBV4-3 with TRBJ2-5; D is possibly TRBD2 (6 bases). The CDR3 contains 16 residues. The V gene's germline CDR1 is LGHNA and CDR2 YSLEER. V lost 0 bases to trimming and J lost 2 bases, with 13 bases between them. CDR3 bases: TGCGCCAGCAGCCAAGATGTCGCGGGACCTCAAGAGACCCAGTACTTC. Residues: CASSQDVAGPQETQYF.

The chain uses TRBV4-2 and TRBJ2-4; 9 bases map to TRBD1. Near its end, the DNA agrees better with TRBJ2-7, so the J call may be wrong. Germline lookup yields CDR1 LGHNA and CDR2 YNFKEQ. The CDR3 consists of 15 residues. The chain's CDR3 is CASSRNTVTGGEQYF. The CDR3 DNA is TGTGCCAGCAGCCGCAACACCGTGACAGGGGGCGAGCAGTACTTC.

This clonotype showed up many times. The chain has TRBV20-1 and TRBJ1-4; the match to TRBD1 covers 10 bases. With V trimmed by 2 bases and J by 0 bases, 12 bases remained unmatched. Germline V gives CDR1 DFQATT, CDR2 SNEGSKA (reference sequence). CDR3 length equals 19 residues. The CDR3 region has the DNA TGCAGTGCTAGACCGTCCGGGACAGGGGCTTCTCCAACTAATGAAAAACTGTTTTTT. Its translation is CSARPSGTGASPTNEKLFF.

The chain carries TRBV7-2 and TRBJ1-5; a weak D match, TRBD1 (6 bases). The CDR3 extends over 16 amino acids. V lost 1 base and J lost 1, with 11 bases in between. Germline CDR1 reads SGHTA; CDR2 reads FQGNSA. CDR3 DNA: TGTGCCAGCAGCTTAGAGACAGGCTACAGCAATCAGCCCCAGCATTTT. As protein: CASSLETGYSNQPQHF.

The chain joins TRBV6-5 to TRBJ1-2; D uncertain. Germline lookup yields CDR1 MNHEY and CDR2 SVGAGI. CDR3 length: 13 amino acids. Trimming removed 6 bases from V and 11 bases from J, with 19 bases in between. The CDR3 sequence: CASSRQNRWGYTF. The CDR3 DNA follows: TGTGCCAGCAGCCGCCAGAACCGGTGGGGATACACCTTC.